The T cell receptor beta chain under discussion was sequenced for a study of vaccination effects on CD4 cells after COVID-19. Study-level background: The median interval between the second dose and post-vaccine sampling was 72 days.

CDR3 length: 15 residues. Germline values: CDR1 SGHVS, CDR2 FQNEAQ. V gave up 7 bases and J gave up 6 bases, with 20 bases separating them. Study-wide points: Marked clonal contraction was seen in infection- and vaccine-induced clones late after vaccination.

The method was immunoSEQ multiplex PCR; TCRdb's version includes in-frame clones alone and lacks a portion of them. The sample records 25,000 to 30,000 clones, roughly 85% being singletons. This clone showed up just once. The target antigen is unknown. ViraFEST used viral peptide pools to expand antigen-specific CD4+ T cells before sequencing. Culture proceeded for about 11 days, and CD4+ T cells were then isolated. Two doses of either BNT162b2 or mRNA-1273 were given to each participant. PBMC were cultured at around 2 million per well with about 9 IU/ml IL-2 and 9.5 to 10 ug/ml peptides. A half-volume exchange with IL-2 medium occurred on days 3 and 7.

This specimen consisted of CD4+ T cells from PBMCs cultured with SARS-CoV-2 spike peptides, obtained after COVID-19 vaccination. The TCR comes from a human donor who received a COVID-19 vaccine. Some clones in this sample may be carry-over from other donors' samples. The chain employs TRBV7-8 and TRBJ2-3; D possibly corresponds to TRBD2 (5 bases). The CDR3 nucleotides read TGTGCCAGCACCCCCCGGGCCGGGGATGGGGATACGCAGTATTTT. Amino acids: CASTPRAGDGDTQYF.